Following are 7 T cell receptor beta chains from one sample sequenced in a study of T-cell reconstitution after alpha-beta-depleted transplantation in children. Researchers prepared the TCRbeta library using unique molecular identifiers, the study reports. Each CDR3 protein gets one entry after TCRdb re-called the PCR reads with MiXCR. Of 25,000 to 30,000 distinct CDR3 sequences detected, about 5.8% appear once; the ten largest clones hold roughly 7%. Sequencing was performed on PBMCs, mostly from graft donor cells, taken 180 days after TCRalphabeta/CD19-depleted stem cell transplant. These TCRs come from a male patient younger than 18 who had a stem cell transplant for acute myeloid leukemia, so the T cells may come from the graft donor.

This clonotype was seen at least ten times. CDR3 nucleotide sequence: TGTGCCAGCAGCCGGGTAAACAATGAGCAGTTCTTC. Its protein product is CASSRVNNEQFF. The gene calls are TRBV3-1 and TRBJ2-1; D unresolved. Per germline, CDR1 LGHDT and CDR2 YNNKEL (reference sequence). This CDR3 is built from 12 residues. V was cut by 4 bases and J by 5 bases, with 6 bases left in between.

This clonotype was picked up a small number of times. This chain joins TRBV20-1 and TRBJ2-7; TRBD2 agrees at 10 bases. The CDR3 spans 15 residues. Germline CDR1 reads DFQATT; CDR2 reads SNEGSKA (reference sequence). V lost 2 bases to trimming and J lost 5 bases; unmatched junction nucleotides: 9. The CDR3 region has the DNA TGCAGTGCTAGACGGCTAGCGGGAGTTTACAACGAGCAGTACTTC. Translated: CSARRLAGVYNEQYF.

This clonotype came up many times. One end of the junction fails to match germline, which may point to a read error. The V and J genes are TRBV20-1 and TRBJ2-1, with D perhaps matching TRBD1 (6 bases). This CDR3 has 13 residues. CDR1 DFQATT and CDR2 SNEGSKA come from the germline V gene (reference sequence). This chain's CDR3 is CSARVYPGHSIPF. The CDR3 DNA reads as TGCAGTGCTAGAGTATACCCGGGACACTCAATCCCCTTC.

This clonotype was detected ten times or more. The chain employs TRBV7-9 and TRBJ2-1, with 8 bases that match TRBD2. The V gene's germline CDR1 is SEHNR and CDR2 FQNEAQ (reference sequence). The CDR3 spans 16 residues. V was clipped by 1 base and J by 6 bases; unmatched bases: 8. Here the CDR3 DNA reads TGTGCCAGCAGCTTAGGCCAGCGGGAGATAACCAATGAGCAGTTCTTC. Protein product: CASSLGQREITNEQFF.

This clonotype is deemed medium-sized. V usage is TRBV5-1 and J usage is TRBJ2-7; possible D gene TRBD2, 5 bases. Trimming stripped 4 bases from V and 4 bases from J, with 15 bases between. The CDR3 is 14 residues long. Germline V lookup: CDR1 SGHRS, CDR2 YFSETQ. The CDR3 protein is CASSPRTGGYEQYF. The CDR3 nucleotides are TGCGCCAGCAGCCCCAGGACGGGCGGGTACGAGCAGTACTTC.

This clonotype was recorded many times. The rearrangement joins TRBV21-1 to TRBJ2-6; TRBD2, the D gene given by the table, was not confirmed from the DNA. TRBV21-1 is a pseudogene. The CDR3 consists of 18 residues. The CDR3 loop reads CASSNVLAASSGANVLTF. The CDR3 DNA sequence: TGTGCCAGCAGCAATGTACTAGCGGCAAGCTCTGGGGCCAACGTCCTGACTTTC.

This clonotype showed up many times. The chain combines TRBV20-1 with TRBJ2-1; 7 bases fit TRBD2. In germline, CDR1 is DFQATT, CDR2 SNEGSKA (reference sequence). The V segment lost 5 bases and the J segment 2 bases; nucleotides outside the gene matches: 9. There are 15 residues in the CDR3. The CDR3 here is CSALRGSGTYNEQFF. DNA for the CDR3: TGCAGTGCTCTCCGGGGAAGCGGGACCTACAATGAGCAGTTCTTC.